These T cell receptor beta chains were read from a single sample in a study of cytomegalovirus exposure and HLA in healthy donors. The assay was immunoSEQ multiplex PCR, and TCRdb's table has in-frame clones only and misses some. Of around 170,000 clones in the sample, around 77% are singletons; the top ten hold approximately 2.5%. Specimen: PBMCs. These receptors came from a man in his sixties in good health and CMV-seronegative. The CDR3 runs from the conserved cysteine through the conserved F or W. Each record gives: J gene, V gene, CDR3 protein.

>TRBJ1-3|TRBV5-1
CASSAQGGENTIYF
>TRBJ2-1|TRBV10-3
CAISESSGTGGWGEQFF
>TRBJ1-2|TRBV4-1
CASSQVMDRGTGGYTF
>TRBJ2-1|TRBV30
CAWEAASRGNEQFF
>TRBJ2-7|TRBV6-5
CASSYVGGGSEQYF
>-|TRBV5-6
CASSGGTGDEQYF
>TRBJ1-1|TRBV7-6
CASSPWTGENTEAFF
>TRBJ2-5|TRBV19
CASSIGAGQETQYF
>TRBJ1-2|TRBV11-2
CASRSSVAGYTF
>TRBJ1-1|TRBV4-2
CASSQSGSPEAFF
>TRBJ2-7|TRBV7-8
CASSPPGYPYEQYF
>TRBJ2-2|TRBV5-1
CASSRTGTGNSGELFF
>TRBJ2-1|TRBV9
CASSVEVGGSPYNGQFF
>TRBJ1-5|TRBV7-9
CASSKAGENQPQHF
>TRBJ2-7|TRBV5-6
CASSLTMREQYF
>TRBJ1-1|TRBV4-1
CASSLTGGDTEAFF
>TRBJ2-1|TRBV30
CAWSVEYNEQFF
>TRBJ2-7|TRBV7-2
CASSLGPGRYEQYF
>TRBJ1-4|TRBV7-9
CASTESGDEKLFF
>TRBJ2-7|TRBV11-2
CASSLFLAGVEQYF
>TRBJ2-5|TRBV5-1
CASSLVSGRQETQYF
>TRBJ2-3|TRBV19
CASTSLGTSAQYF
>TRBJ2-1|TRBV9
CASSVTPGGSGTTVSYNEQFF
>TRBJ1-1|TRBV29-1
CSVELGGDTEAFF
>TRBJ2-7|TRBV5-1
CASSWTGTSYEQYF
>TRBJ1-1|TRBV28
CASSFRTRVGMTEAFF
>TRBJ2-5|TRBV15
CATSRRDSQETQYF
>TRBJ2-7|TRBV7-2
CASSLRQGARYEQYF
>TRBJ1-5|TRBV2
CASSADRGSQPQHF
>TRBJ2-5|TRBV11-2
CASSQTRTVQETQYF
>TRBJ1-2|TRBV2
CASSDSRSGRGDNGYTF
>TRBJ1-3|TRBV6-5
CASSQGTASGNTIYF
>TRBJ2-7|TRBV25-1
CASNSGGSYEQYF
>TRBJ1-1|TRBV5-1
CASSRGVPLTEAFF
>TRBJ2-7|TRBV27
CASPRGAWDREYEQYF
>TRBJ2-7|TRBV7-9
CASSRTSGSPYEQYF
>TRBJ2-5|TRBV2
CASIAVFQETQYF
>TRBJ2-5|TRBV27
CASSYSGGGETQYF
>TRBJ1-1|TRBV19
CASSIDRGNTEAFF
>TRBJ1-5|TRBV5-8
CASSLTGVGNQPQHF
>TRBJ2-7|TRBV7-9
CASSLGETSGSWEQYF
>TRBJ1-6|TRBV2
CASTLGQGNNSPLHF
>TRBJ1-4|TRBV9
CASSVGLGAFEKLFF